These T cell receptor beta chains were read from a single sample in a study of Ad26.COV2.S vaccination and SARS-CoV-2 variants. Profiling relied on immunoSEQ multiplex PCR, and the TCRdb table lists in-frame clones only, not all of them. The repertoire consists of about 680,000 clones, with roughly 90% occurring once and the leading ten covering roughly 1.5%. Sequencing used peripheral blood, obtained in a trial of Ad26.COV2.S vaccine versus placebo. Receptors were obtained from a person aged 18-60 years who received the Ad26.COV2.S COVID-19 vaccine or a placebo. The CDR3 runs from the conserved cysteine through the conserved F or W. A D gene is named only where the DNA matches it firmly. Clone size is stated in some rows and not others, as once, few, many or a class when expanded.

clone size,V gene,D gene,J gene,CDR3 DNA,CDR3 protein
NA,TRBV9,TRBD2,TRBJ2-7,TGTGCCAGTTCCCCGGGGGGCGAGCAGTACTTC,CASSPGGEQYF
NA,TRBV11-2,NA,TRBJ1-1,TGTGCCAGCAGCTTCTCCGAAAACACTGAAGCTTTCTTT,CASSFSENTEAFF
NA,TRBV30,NA,TRBJ2-2,TGTGCCTGGAGTGTAAAGGGTATACCCGGGGAGCTGTTTTTT,CAWSVKGIPGELFF
NA,TRBV5-1,NA,TRBJ1-5,TGCGCCAGCAGCCCTACGGCAGGGGTTCATCAGCCCCAGCATTTT,CASSPTAGVHQPQHF
once,TRBV11-3,TRBD1,TRBJ2-7,TGTGCCAGCAGCGTACGCGGGACAGGGAATTACGAGCAGTACTTC,CASSVRGTGNYEQYF
once,TRBV30,NA,TRBJ2-7,TGTGCCTGGAAAAGCAGCGGAACCTACGAGCAGTACTTC,CAWKSSGTYEQYF
many,TRBV11-3,NA,TRBJ2-3,TGTGCCAGCAGCTTAAACCCCGATGATACGCAGTATTTT,CASSLNPDDTQYF
NA,TRBV6-5,NA,TRBJ1-2,TGTGCCAGCAGTTCCCCCGGACAGACTAACTATGGCTACACCTTC,CASSSPGQTNYGYTF
once,TRBV19,TRBD1,TRBJ2-7,TGTGCCAGTAGTATGACAGGACAGGGCGGAGAGCAGTACTTC,CASSMTGQGGEQYF
NA,TRBV3-1/TRBV3-2,NA,TRBJ2-5,TGTGCCAGCAGCCAAGCGTCCAGAACCCAGTACTTC,CASSQASRTQYF
NA,TRBV19,NA,TRBJ2-7,TGTGCCAGTAGTGCGGACGATACCTACGAGCAGTACTTC,CASSADDTYEQYF
few,TRBV11-2,NA,TRBJ1-6,TGTGCCAGCAGCTTAGAGCAGGGGAATACACCCCTCCACTTT,CASSLEQGNTPLHF
once,TRBV11-1,TRBD1,TRBJ2-3,TGTGCCAGCAGCGACCGGACAGGGGCTGATACGCAGTATTTT,CASSDRTGADTQYF
few,TRBV9,TRBD1,TRBJ2-7,TGTGCCAGCAGCGCACGGGACAGGGGTTACGAGCAGTACTTC,CASSARDRGYEQYF
NA,TRBV30,NA,TRBJ2-5,TGTGCCTGGAGTGTACCGGTAGCCCAAGAGACCCAGTACTTC,CAWSVPVAQETQYF
NA,TRBV19,NA,TRBJ2-7,TGTGCCAGAACCGAGGGTAAACAGTACTTC,CARTEGKQYF
NA,TRBV6-1,NA,TRBJ2-6,TGTGCCAGCAGTGAAGAAAGCGTCCTGACTTTC,CASSEESVLTF
NA,TRBV7-9,TRBD2,TRBJ2-7,TGTGCCAGCAGCTCCCGAGGACTAGCGGGAATATACGAGCAGTACTTC,CASSSRGLAGIYEQYF
NA,TRBV6-5,TRBD2,TRBJ2-7,TGTGCCAGCACCCTCGGGAGGGACTCCAAATACGAGCAGTACTTC,CASTLGRDSKYEQYF
NA,TRBV30,TRBD1,TRBJ2-7,TGTGCCTGGAGTGTCCACGGGACAGCCAGAAGCTCCTACGAGCAGTACTTC,CAWSVHGTARSSYEQYF
NA,TRBV24-1,NA,TRBJ1-2,TGTGCCACCAGTGCGGGGGAGAGACGGGGCTACACCTTC,CATSAGERRGYTF
NA,TRBV9,NA,TRBJ2-2,TGTGCCAGCAGCGTAGGGGGTTTGGCCGGGGAGCTGTTTTTT,CASSVGGLAGELFF
NA,TRBV11-1,NA,TRBJ1-6,TGTGCCAGCAGCTTAACGGGAAGTAATTCACCCCTCCACTTT,CASSLTGSNSPLHF
NA,TRBV6-5,NA,TRBJ1-1,TGTGCCAGCAGTTACTCTGGGGGGGGCACTGAAGCTTTCTTT,CASSYSGGGTEAFF
NA,TRBV6-2/TRBV6-3,NA,TRBJ1-5,TGTGCCAGCAGTTACATGGGATTTAGCAATCAGCCCCAGCATTTT,CASSYMGFSNQPQHF
NA,TRBV3-1/TRBV3-2,NA,TRBJ1-3,TGTGCCAGCAGCCCCGCAGGGCACTCTGGAAACACCATATATTTT,CASSPAGHSGNTIYF
NA,TRBV7-6,NA,TRBJ2-7,TGTGCCAGCAGCTCCCGGACGGATTCCTACGAGCAGTACTTC,CASSSRTDSYEQYF
NA,TRBV5-6,NA,TRBJ2-7,TGTGCCAGCAGCTCACAGGGCTACGAGCAGTACTTC,CASSSQGYEQYF
NA,TRBV2,NA,TRBJ1-1,TGTGCCAGCAGTGAAGTCGGGCGGGGGAACACTGAAGCTTTCTTT,CASSEVGRGNTEAFF
once,TRBV18,TRBD2,TRBJ2-3,TGTGCCAGCTCACCTGGGACTAGCGGGGGAGATACGCAGTATTTT,CASSPGTSGGDTQYF
few,TRBV6-2/TRBV6-3,NA,TRBJ1-1,TGTGCCAGCAGTTACAGGGAATGGAACACTGAAGCTTTCTTT,CASSYREWNTEAFF
NA,TRBV7-2,NA,TRBJ1-5,TGTGCCAGCAGCTTCGCGAATCAGCCCCAGCATTTT,CASSFANQPQHF
NA,TRBV5-1,NA,TRBJ2-7,TGCGCCAGCAGCTTGGCCGGGACCTACGAGCAGTACTTC,CASSLAGTYEQYF
NA,TRBV19,TRBD1,TRBJ2-1,TGTGCCAGCGGAGGACAGGGGATGAATGAGCAGTTCTTC,CASGGQGMNEQFF
NA,TRBV4-1,NA,TRBJ1-3,TGCGCCAGCAGCCAAGGCCCAACGGGGGGCGAAAACACCATATATTTT,CASSQGPTGGENTIYF
NA,TRBV9,TRBD2,TRBJ2-2,TGTGCCAGCAGTCCTACTAGCGGGACCAACACCGGGGAGCTGTTTTTT,CASSPTSGTNTGELFF
NA,TRBV4-1,NA,TRBJ1-2,TGCGCCAGCAGCCAAGATCTATCGGGCTACACCTTC,CASSQDLSGYTF
NA,TRBV5-4,TRBD1,TRBJ2-7,TGTGCCAGCAGCTTCCGGGACAGACTTCCCTACGAGCAGTACTTC,CASSFRDRLPYEQYF
NA,TRBV27,NA,TRBJ1-6,TGTGCCAGCAGTTTACTCCGGGGTACTTCACCCCTCCACTTT,CASSLLRGTSPLHF
NA,TRBV27,TRBD2,TRBJ2-7,TGTGCCAGCAGTCGTGAGTGGGGGGGAACCTACGAGCAGTACTTC,CASSREWGGTYEQYF
NA,TRBV14,NA,TRBJ1-6,TGTGCCAGCAGCTGGGGGGGCAATAATTCACCCCTCCACTTT,CASSWGGNNSPLHF
NA,TRBV7-3,TRBD1,TRBJ2-6,TGTGCCAGCAGCTTCGGACAGGGGTTTGGGGCCAACGTCCTGACTTTC,CASSFGQGFGANVLTF
NA,TRBV6-1,NA,TRBJ1-2,TGTGCCAGCAGCCCCGACAGCTATGGCTACACCTTC,CASSPDSYGYTF
NA,TRBV27,NA,TRBJ2-4,TGTGCCAGCAGGGGGGAAGCCAAAAACATTCAGTACTTC,CASRGEAKNIQYF
NA,TRBV5-1,TRBD2,TRBJ2-1,TGCGCCAGCTGGTTGTCTAGCGGGTCCTACAATGAGCAGTTCTTC,CASWLSSGSYNEQFF
NA,TRBV20-1,NA,TRBJ1-1,TGCAGTGCTAGCTGGAACACTGAAGCTTTCTTT,CSASWNTEAFF
NA,TRBV28,TRBD1,TRBJ2-7,TGTGCCAGCAGGACGGGACAGGTCTTTTACGAGCAGTACTTC,CASRTGQVFYEQYF